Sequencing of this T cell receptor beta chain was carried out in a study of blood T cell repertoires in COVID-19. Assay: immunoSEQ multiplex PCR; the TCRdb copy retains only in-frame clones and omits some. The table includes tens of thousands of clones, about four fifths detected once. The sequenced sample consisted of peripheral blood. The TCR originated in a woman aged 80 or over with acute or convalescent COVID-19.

The CDR3 DNA reads as TGTGCCAGTAGTGGGGGCACCGATGAAAAACTGTTTTTT. Encoded protein: CASSGGTDEKLFF. The J gene is TRBJ1-4, the V gene TRBV19, with D possibly matching TRBD1 (6 bases). From germline, CDR1 is LNHDA and CDR2 SQIVND (reference sequence). This CDR3 region has 13 residues. The V gene lost 5 bases and the J gene lost 6 bases, with 10 bases spanning the gap.